This is a list of T cell receptor beta chains from one sample in a study of T-cell reconstitution after alpha-beta-depleted transplantation in children. MiXCR was run by TCRdb on the PCR reads, yielding one entry per CDR3 protein. The sample consists of roughly 90,000 distinct CDR3 sequences, 12% of them appearing once. The source material was PBMCs from the stem cell graft donor, sampled from the stem cell graft. The source of these receptors is a human donor who donated a stem cell graft to a child with inherited bone marrow failure. CDR3s include the opening cysteine and the closing phenylalanine or tryptophan. A D gene is named only where the DNA matches it firmly. Clone sizes are given selectively: once, few, many, or a class where the clone is expanded.

cdr3_nt cdr3_aa j_call d_call clone_size v_call
TGTGCCAGCAGCCCCGAGAATGGGGTACTGTTTTTT CASSPENGVLFF TRBJ1-4 - many TRBV11-2
TGTGCCAGCAGCCAAGGACAGGGGGCGCTCGAGCAGTACTTC CASSQGQGALEQYF TRBJ2-7 TRBD1 many TRBV4-2
TGTGCCAGCAGCTCACAGGAGGGCACTGAAGCTTTCTTT CASSSQEGTEAFF TRBJ1-1 - - TRBV7-9
TGTGCCAGCTCCCAGGAGGGTTCGGACGATGAGCAGTTCTTC CASSQEGSDDEQFF TRBJ2-1 - many TRBV7-3
TGTGCCAGCAGTTTCGTTCTGGCGGGATCGGGGGAGCTGTTTTTT CASSFVLAGSGELFF TRBJ2-2 - many TRBV12-3/TRBV12-4
TGCGCCAGCAGCTTGGATGCGCGTTACAATGAGCAGTTCTTC CASSLDARYNEQFF TRBJ2-1 - - TRBV5-1
TGTGCCAGCAGTCCTACCCTTGGCACTGAAGCTTTCTTT CASSPTLGTEAFF TRBJ1-1 - many TRBV12-3/TRBV12-4
TGTGCCAGCAGATTGACTAGCGTTGACAATGAGCAGTTCTTC CASRLTSVDNEQFF TRBJ2-1 TRBD2 - TRBV6-2/TRBV6-3
TGTGCCAGCCGGCCAGGCTCTGGAAACACCATATATTTT CASRPGSGNTIYF TRBJ1-3 - many TRBV6-6
TGTGCCAGCAGTTACTCCGGCAGCTCCTACAATGAGCAGTTCTTC CASSYSGSSYNEQFF TRBJ2-1 - many TRBV6-5
TGCGCCAGCAGCCCACCCGGGAGAGGTGATACGCAGTATTTT CASSPPGRGDTQYF TRBJ2-3 - few TRBV4-1
TGTGCCAGCTCATCCGGGACACTGAACACTGAAGCTTTCTTT CASSSGTLNTEAFF TRBJ1-1 - many TRBV18
TGTGCCAGCAGCCAAGAACAGTATACAGGGGGTGGCTACACCTTC CASSQEQYTGGGYTF TRBJ1-2 TRBD1 many TRBV3-1
TGCAGCGTTGTCGGACAGGGGGTATCTGAAGCTTTCTTT CSVVGQGVSEAFF TRBJ1-1 TRBD1 few TRBV29-1
TGTGCCAGCAGTGGTAGGGACAGGGGCCCCTACGAGCAGTACTTC CASSGRDRGPYEQYF TRBJ2-7 TRBD1 - TRBV2
TGTGCCAGCAGAACGCAGAGGGGGCGCCTCGAGCAGTACTTC CASRTQRGRLEQYF TRBJ2-7 TRBD1 many TRBV6-2/TRBV6-3
TGTGCCAGCAGCCTCGACAGGGCCCAGCCCCAGCATTTT CASSLDRAQPQHF TRBJ1-5 TRBD1 many TRBV27
TGTGCCAGCAGACGGGACTCCCGGGCCTACGAGCAGTACTTC CASRRDSRAYEQYF TRBJ2-7 - many TRBV5-6
TGTGCCAGCAGTGAAGCGGGGACAGGGGAGGGGCATGAGCAGTTCTTC CASSEAGTGEGHEQFF TRBJ2-1 TRBD1 many TRBV6-1
TGTGCCAGCAGCCTAAAGATCAGCACCCAGACGGAAGCTTTCTTT CASSLKISTQTEAFF TRBJ1-1 - many TRBV12-3/TRBV12-4
TGTGCCAGCAGCTTATTGGGTGAGCAGTTCTTC CASSLLGEQFF TRBJ2-1 - many TRBV11-2
TGTGCCAGCAGCTTAGGGGGTAAAAGCAATCAGCCCCAGCATTTT CASSLGGKSNQPQHF TRBJ1-5 - - TRBV7-2
TGTGCCACCAGCATCGACAGGGTCCAAGCTGTAGGTGGCTACACCTTC CATSIDRVQAVGGYTF TRBJ1-2 TRBD1 many TRBV15
TGTGCCAGCAGCTTAGCCCTAGCGGCCCCACCCTTGGAGACCCAGTACTTC CASSLALAAPPLETQYF TRBJ2-5 TRBD2 many TRBV7-2
TGTGCCAGCAGGCCACAGGGAACCTCTGGAAACACCATATATTTT CASRPQGTSGNTIYF TRBJ1-3 - many TRBV7-9
TGTGCCAGCAGCCCAACCGGGAGGAGGAATGAGCAGTTCTTC CASSPTGRRNEQFF TRBJ2-1 TRBD2 many TRBV7-9
TGTGCCAGCAGCACGTCCGTCACTTTCAATGAGCAGTTCTTC CASSTSVTFNEQFF TRBJ2-1 - - TRBV11-2
TGTGCCAGCAGCTCAGAGGCAAAGAGCACCGGGGAGCTGTTTTTT CASSSEAKSTGELFF TRBJ2-2 - - TRBV5-5
TGTGCTAGTGAGGAAGGGCCCACTGAAGCTTTCTTT CASEEGPTEAFF TRBJ1-1 - - TRBV12-5
TGTGCCACCTATAACGGGCACGAGCAGTACTTC CATYNGHEQYF TRBJ2-7 - - TRBV25-1
TGTGCCAGCAGTGGCGGGACTTACTACGAGCAGTACTTC CASSGGTYYEQYF TRBJ2-7 - - TRBV28
TGCAGCGTTGGACAGGGGACAGATACGCAGTATTTT CSVGQGTDTQYF TRBJ2-3 TRBD1 many TRBV29-1
TGTGCCAGCAGTTCCCCCTCCGCGGGGGTCTCCTACGAGCAGTACTTC CASSSPSAGVSYEQYF TRBJ2-7 TRBD2 many TRBV27
TGTGCCAGCAGCCCCACTAACACTGAAGCTTTCTTT CASSPTNTEAFF TRBJ1-1 - many TRBV5-5
TGTGCCAGCACCCACCCAGAGGGGAGCACAGATACGCAGTATTTT CASTHPEGSTDTQYF TRBJ2-3 - many TRBV28
TGTGCCAGCAGCCCCCACCTTGAGTATGGAAACACCATATATTTT CASSPHLEYGNTIYF TRBJ1-3 - - TRBV28
TGTGCCAGCAGAGCGGGAGTCGGTGGAGATACGCAGTATTTT CASRAGVGGDTQYF TRBJ2-3 TRBD2 - TRBV6-4
TGTGCCAGCAGCTGGGCCGGGGGACAGGGGAATTATGGCTACACCTTC CASSWAGGQGNYGYTF TRBJ1-2 TRBD1 few TRBV7-2
TGTGCCAGCAGTTACTCGGAGGGGGCAGATGGCTACACCTTC CASSYSEGADGYTF TRBJ1-2 TRBD1 - TRBV6-5
TGTGCCAGCAGCTTAAGGGGGCTGGGCCCTCAGAACACTGAAGCTTTCTTT CASSLRGLGPQNTEAFF TRBJ1-1 TRBD1 few TRBV5-6
TGTGCCAGCAGCTTACCTCCGCTGAACACTGAAGCTTTCTTT CASSLPPLNTEAFF TRBJ1-1 - few TRBV7-9
TGTGCCAGCAGCTGGACGCGGAACACTGAAGCTTTCTTT CASSWTRNTEAFF TRBJ1-1 - many TRBV21-1
TGTGCCAGCACTTACAGGGTGGGGGTCTATGGCTACACCTTC CASTYRVGVYGYTF TRBJ1-2 - many TRBV6-5
TGTGCCAGCAGTGCCTTTCCCGGACTAGCGGGACCAGATACGCAGTATTTT CASSAFPGLAGPDTQYF TRBJ2-3 TRBD2 many TRBV27
TGTGCCAGCAACGACAGGTACCAAGAGACCCAGTACTTC CASNDRYQETQYF TRBJ2-5 - once TRBV7-8
TGCAGTGCTCAACAGGGGCGGGAGACCCAGTACTTC CSAQQGRETQYF TRBJ2-5 TRBD1 many TRBV20-1
TGTGCCAGCTCACCAATAGGTTGGAGCTACAATGAGCAGTTCTTC CASSPIGWSYNEQFF TRBJ2-1 - many TRBV18
TGTGCCAGTAAATGGACCGGGGAGCTGTTTTTT CASKWTGELFF TRBJ2-2 - - TRBV19
TGCGCCAGCAGTTCACAGGGGGTTCAAGAGACCCAGTACTTC CASSSQGVQETQYF TRBJ2-5 TRBD1 many TRBV5-1
TGTGCCAGCAGTTCACCGGGACAGGGGGGGAACTATGGCTACACCTTC CASSSPGQGGNYGYTF TRBJ1-2 TRBD1 many TRBV12-3/TRBV12-4
TGCAGCGTTGCGGGACGGATCAATCAGCCCCAGCATTTT CSVAGRINQPQHF TRBJ1-5 - - TRBV29-1
TGCGCCAGCAGCTTGGTACGGATCGCCGGGGGAGAGACCTTC CASSLVRIAGGETF TRBJ1-2 - many TRBV5-1
TGCAGCGTTGCGGCGGCAGTCAATGAAAAACTGTTTTTT CSVAAAVNEKLFF TRBJ1-4 - many TRBV29-1
TGTGCCAGTAGTCCCCGGGGAGGGACTGAGGGGGATGAGCAGTTCTTC CASSPRGGTEGDEQFF TRBJ2-1 - - TRBV19
TGTGCCAGCAGCTTAGGAGAGTGGGACACTGAAGCTTTCTTT CASSLGEWDTEAFF TRBJ1-1 - many TRBV7-9
TGTGCCTGGACTGGGGGACAGGGTGTCAACGAGCAGTACTTC CAWTGGQGVNEQYF TRBJ2-7 TRBD1 many TRBV30
TGTGCCAGCTCACTTGGACAGTTAATGAACACTGAAGCTTTCTTT CASSLGQLMNTEAFF TRBJ1-1 - many TRBV18
TGTGCCAGCTCACCACTGGGCCTCTATGGCTACACCTTC CASSPLGLYGYTF TRBJ1-2 - many TRBV18
TGTGCCAGAGGAGGACTAGCGGACACCGGGGAGCTGTTTTTT CARGGLADTGELFF TRBJ2-2 TRBD2 many TRBV7-9
TGCGCCAGCAGCCAAGACCGCATTTCACCCCTCCACTTT CASSQDRISPLHF TRBJ1-6 - few TRBV4-1